Listed below are T cell receptor beta chains from one sample, sequenced in a study of blood T cell repertoires in COVID-19. The table came from immunoSEQ multiplex PCR; TCRdb's copy has only in-frame clones and leaves some out. The repertoire holds 100,000 or so clones, with 75% to 95% as singletons. Sequencing input: peripheral blood. Source of these receptors: a woman aged 50 to 60 in a cohort sampled during active COVID-19. The CDR3 runs from the conserved cysteine through the conserved F or W. A D gene is named only where the DNA matches it firmly. Clone size is not always given. Where it is, it says once, few, many or a class for expanded clones.

V gene,J gene,clone size,D gene,CDR3 DNA,CDR3 protein
TRBV10-3,TRBJ1-6,few,TRBD1,TGTGCCATCACTTCTACAGGGGACAGTAATTCACCCCTCCACTTT,CAITSTGDSNSPLHF
TRBV5-8,TRBJ1-1,.,.,TGTGCCAGCAGCCTGCCCGGGGGTGAAGCTTTCTTT,CASSLPGGEAFF
TRBV7-2,TRBJ2-1,once,TRBD2,TGTGCCAGCAGAGAAACTAGCGGGAGGAGTTATGAGCAGTTCTTC,CASRETSGRSYEQFF
TRBV27,TRBJ2-1,.,TRBD1,TGTGCCAGCAGTTTATGGGCCGACAGGGGACATGAGCAGTTCTTC,CASSLWADRGHEQFF
TRBV20-1,TRBJ2-2,once,.,TGCAGTGCTAGTCGTTCGGGGAACACCGGGGAGCTGTTTTTT,CSASRSGNTGELFF
TRBV7-9,TRBJ1-1,.,.,TGTGCCAGCAGCTTATTCAGGGCGACTGAAGCTTTCTTT,CASSLFRATEAFF
TRBV30,TRBJ1-2,once,.,TGTGCCTGGAGTCGAAGTCGTGGTGCGGGCTATGGCTACACCTTC,CAWSRSRGAGYGYTF
TRBV18,TRBJ2-2,.,.,TGTGCCAGCTCACCACCGGGGCCCGGGGAGCTGTTTTTT,CASSPPGPGELFF
TRBV6-1,TRBJ2-7,few,TRBD2,TGTGCCAGCAGTGTCCGGACTAGCGGGGGGTTACCCTACGAGCAGTACTTC,CASSVRTSGGLPYEQYF
TRBV5-1,TRBJ2-3,once,TRBD2,TGCGCCAGCCAGTCCGGGACTACGACGGATACGCAGTATTTT,CASQSGTTTDTQYF
TRBV20-1,TRBJ2-1,once,.,TGCAGTGCTAGAATCCGCGATGAGCAGTTCTTC,CSARIRDEQFF
TRBV6-6,TRBJ1-2,.,.,TGTGCCAGCAGATCCCAGGAGAGGGCTGGCGACACCTTC,CASRSQERAGDTF
TRBV5-1,TRBJ2-3,.,TRBD1,TGCGCCAGCAGCTGGACCGGGACAGGGGATACGCAGTATTTT,CASSWTGTGDTQYF
TRBV11-2,TRBJ2-6,.,TRBD1,TGTGCCAGCAGCACCCGACAGGGACGCTCTGGGGCCAACGTCCTGACTTTC,CASSTRQGRSGANVLTF
TRBV6-5,TRBJ2-7,.,TRBD1,TGTGCCAGCAGGCGCGACAGGGGGCGTATATACGAGCAGTACTTC,CASRRDRGRIYEQYF
TRBV7-9,TRBJ2-1,.,.,TGTGCCAGCAGCTTAGCGAGCTCCTACAATGAGCAGTTCTTC,CASSLASSYNEQFF
TRBV7-3,TRBJ2-1,.,TRBD1,TGTGCCAGCAGCTTAGCCGGGACAGGGAACTACAATGAGCAGTTCTTC,CASSLAGTGNYNEQFF
TRBV28,TRBJ2-7,.,.,TGTGCCACCAACCCCCACGGGGAAATTCACGAGCAGTACTTC,CATNPHGEIHEQYF
TRBV5-6,TRBJ1-2,.,TRBD1,TGTGCCAGCAGCTTAAACCCGGTGGCAGGGGGATATTATGGCTACACCTTC,CASSLNPVAGGYYGYTF
TRBV5-1,TRBJ2-3,.,TRBD1,TGCGCCAGCAGCTCCCCGGGACAGGTGACAGATACGCAGTATTTT,CASSSPGQVTDTQYF
TRBV19,TRBJ1-2,.,TRBD1,TGTGCCAGTACGCCGGGACAGGGGTATGATGGCTACACCTTC,CASTPGQGYDGYTF
TRBV2,TRBJ2-5,.,.,TGTGCCAGCAGCGTGGGCCCTCGGGAGACCCAGTACTTC,CASSVGPRETQYF
TRBV7-2,TRBJ2-3,.,TRBD2,TGTGCCAGCAGCTTTTTAGCGGGAGGCCCCATCACAGATACGCAGTATTTT,CASSFLAGGPITDTQYF
TRBV19,TRBJ2-2,.,.,TGTGCCAGTATTGGAAAACAGGGCATCACCGGGGAGCTGTTTTTT,CASIGKQGITGELFF
TRBV11-2,TRBJ1-4,.,.,TGTGCCAGCAGCTTAGGTCAATGGCCGACGGGTGAAAAACTGTTTTTT,CASSLGQWPTGEKLFF
TRBV19,TRBJ1-2,.,.,TGTGCCAGTAGTATCCAAGGACAGCTCTATGGCTACACCTTC,CASSIQGQLYGYTF
TRBV7-9,TRBJ2-3,.,.,TGTGCCAGCAGCTTAGTCGTGAAAGCTGATACGCAGTATTTT,CASSLVVKADTQYF
TRBV30,TRBJ2-7,.,.,TGTGCCTGGAGTGTAGATCAGACCTACGAGCAGTACTTC,CAWSVDQTYEQYF
TRBV3-1/TRBV3-2,TRBJ2-7,.,.,TGTGCCAGCAGGAGAGAGTCCTACGAGCAGTACTTC,CASRRESYEQYF
TRBV28,TRBJ1-1,.,TRBD1,TGTGCCAGCAGTTCACCAGGGGGCGGGAACACTGAAGCTTTCTTT,CASSSPGGGNTEAFF
TRBV2,TRBJ2-7,medium-sized,TRBD2,TGTGCCAGCAGTGAATTTTCCCAAGCTAGCGGCGTCACTTACGAGCAGTACTTC,CASSEFSQASGVTYEQYF
TRBV2,TRBJ2-6,.,.,TGTGCCAGCGGGGGGAACTCTGGGGCCAACGTCCTGACTTTC,CASGGNSGANVLTF
TRBV27,TRBJ2-7,.,TRBD1,TGTGCCAGCAGTTTAGCGACAGGGTTCGAGCAGTACTTC,CASSLATGFEQYF
TRBV10-3,TRBJ1-2,.,TRBD1,TGTGCCATCAGTGGACAGGGGGCGGGAAGAGGCTACACCTTC,CAISGQGAGRGYTF
TRBV10-3,TRBJ2-3,.,TRBD1,TGTGCCATCAGCACCGGGACAGGGGGAGTAGATACGCAGTATTTT,CAISTGTGGVDTQYF
TRBV10-3,TRBJ1-2,.,.,TGTGCCATCTGCGAGGCGCAGGGCTATGGCTACACCTTC,CAICEAQGYGYTF
TRBV28,TRBJ2-7,.,TRBD1,TGTGCCAGCAGCCCCAGGACAGGGGTGACCTACGAGCAGTACTTC,CASSPRTGVTYEQYF
TRBV5-6,TRBJ2-7,.,TRBD1,TGTGCCAGCAGCGACGCGCGACAGGGATACGCCTACGAGCAGTACTTC,CASSDARQGYAYEQYF
TRBV5-8,TRBJ1-5,.,.,TGTGCCAGCAGCTCGTCCCCCCGGGATCCCCAGCATTTT,CASSSSPRDPQHF
TRBV12-3/TRBV12-4,TRBJ2-3,.,.,TGTGCCAGCAGTTTAGGGCGGGGACTGCATTTT,CASSLGRGLHF
TRBV30,TRBJ1-6,.,.,TGTGCCTGGAGTCGGGTGGGGCCTTCACCCCTCCACTTT,CAWSRVGPSPLHF
TRBV2,TRBJ1-2,.,.,TGTGCCAGCAGTGCTGCTCAGGGCCTCGGGGGCTACACCTTC,CASSAAQGLGGYTF
TRBV4-1,TRBJ2-5,.,.,TGCGCCAGCAGCTCTAGGGGGACCCAAGAGACCCAGTACTTC,CASSSRGTQETQYF
TRBV15,TRBJ2-7,.,TRBD1,TGTGCCACCAGCAGGGAAACCACAGGGGTAACCTACGAGCAGTACTTC,CATSRETTGVTYEQYF
TRBV19,TRBJ1-3,.,.,TGTGCCAGCTCCCGGGGGGGCACTGGAAACACCATATATTTT,CASSRGGTGNTIYF
TRBV2,TRBJ1-2,.,TRBD1,TGTGCCAGCAGGGGGGGACAGGGTAATGGCTACACCTTC,CASRGGQGNGYTF
TRBV5-1,TRBJ1-2,.,TRBD1,TGCGCCAGCAGCTTCTACGGGACAGGGTCCTATGGCTACACCTTC,CASSFYGTGSYGYTF
TRBV19,TRBJ1-6,.,TRBD1,TGTGCCACCTCAAGCTGGGACAGGGGCAATTCACCCCTCCACTTT,CATSSWDRGNSPLHF
TRBV15,TRBJ2-1,.,TRBD2,TGTGCCACCAGCAGGATCGGGACTAGCGGGATTTATTATGAGCAGTTCTTC,CATSRIGTSGIYYEQFF
TRBV3-1/TRBV3-2,TRBJ2-5,.,.,TGTGCCAGCAGCCGTTGGAGTGGGGAGACCCAGTACTTC,CASSRWSGETQYF
TRBV7-9,TRBJ1-6,.,.,TGTGCCAGCAGCTTAGACGGTGCTGTCGGACACCTTAATTCACCCCTCCACTTT,CASSLDGAVGHLNSPLHF
TRBV29-1,TRBJ2-1,.,TRBD2,TGCAGCGTTCGGACTAGCGGGGGGGCTAGGTCCTACAATGAGCAGTTCTTC,CSVRTSGGARSYNEQFF
TRBV12-5,TRBJ1-1,.,.,TGTGCTAGTGCCCCCCCCGTCCGTAGTCCGTCCGCTGAAGCTTTCTTT,CASAPPVRSPSAEAFF
TRBV5-1,TRBJ2-1,.,.,TGCGCCAGCAGCTTGGACGGTGGGGGACTCCCAAATGAGCAGTTCTTC,CASSLDGGGLPNEQFF
TRBV24-1,TRBJ2-5,.,TRBD2,TGTGCCACCAGTGAGGTGGGAGGGCCCTCGGAGACCCAGTACTTC,CATSEVGGPSETQYF
TRBV28,TRBJ2-5,.,TRBD1,TGTGCCGGCTCGGGCCAGGGGGCGCGGGAGACCCAGTACTTC,CAGSGQGARETQYF